The T cell receptor beta chain described here comes from a study of CD8 T cells in ankylosing spondylitis. Study conclusions and caveats: According to the report, clones linked to the disease were significantly enriched in matched synovial fluid samples taken from ankylosing spondylitis patients. A TCR beta motif of about eight highly homologous variants seemed to mark ankylosing spondylitis blood.

This clonotype was found a few times. Antigen: not known. Using its own MiXCR run on the 5' RACE reads, TCRdb lists one record per CDR3 protein. This table holds 200,000 to 300,000 distinct CDR3 sequences, more than 25% found once. V gave up 0 bases and J gave up 11 bases, with 11 bases separating them. The CDR3 consists of 14 residues. Germline loops: CDR1 MNHEY, CDR2 SVGAGI. The sample taken for sequencing was blood, either unsorted or a sorted T cell fraction (not recorded which). This receptor was obtained from a male donor with ankylosing spondylitis or in good health (not recorded which). The chain uses TRBV6-5 and TRBJ2-6; D uncertain. In DNA form, the CDR3 reads TGTGCCAGCAGTTACTCGAAAGGTCTGGACGTCCTGACTTTC. It yields the protein CASSYSKGLDVLTF.